Shown below are 24 T cell receptor beta chains from a single sample sequenced in a study of PD-1 blockade in mismatch repair-deficient tumors. Using immunoSEQ multiplex PCR, the repertoire was profiled, and TCRdb retains in-frame clones only, with some absent. This table has about 24,000 clones, 83% appearing once. This specimen consisted of peripheral blood, obtained 12 weeks after starting pembrolizumab. These receptors were obtained from an adult with mismatch repair-deficient cancer.

The rearrangement links TRBV9 to TRBJ1-4; D remains unclear. The ends were cut back, 4 bases at V and 10 bases at J, with 11 bases in the middle. The germline V gene has CDR1 SGDLS and CDR2 YYNGEE. The CDR3 has 12 residues. CDR3 sequence: CASSKFDGKLFF. In DNA, the CDR3 is TGTGCCAGCAGCAAATTTGATGGAAAACTGTTTTTT.

The chain couples TRBV5-8 to TRBJ1-1; TRBD1 might be the D (6 bases). V was pared by 1 base and J by 5 bases, with 15 bases between. This CDR3 is 15 amino acids long. Germline V lookup: CDR1 SGHTS, CDR2 YDEGEE. The CDR3 sequence is CASSLSTGRGTEAFF. Written as DNA, the CDR3 is TGTGCCAGCAGCTTGTCTACAGGGAGAGGAACTGAAGCTTTCTTT.

This clone showed up just a few times. The chain uses TRBV19 and TRBJ2-7, with D perhaps TRBD1 or TRBD2 (5 bases each). CDR1 and CDR2 (germline): LNHDA, SQIVND (reference sequence). The ends were cut back, 10 bases at V and 5 bases at J, with 24 bases in the middle. The CDR3 consists of 15 residues. The CDR3 coding sequence is TGTGCCACTAAGCCTCCGGGACGGCAGGGAAACGAGCAGTACTTC. Residues: CATKPPGRQGNEQYF.

The chain uses TRBV5-4 and TRBJ2-2; D not certain. Germline values: CDR1 SGHNT, CDR2 YYREEE (reference sequence). This CDR3 spans 13 amino acids. The V gene lost 4 bases and the J gene lost 5 bases, with 9 bases spanning the gap. CDR3: CASSPEPTGELFF. The CDR3 DNA sequence: TGTGCCAGCAGCCCCGAACCGACCGGGGAGCTGTTTTTT.

In its sample, this clone was seen once. This chain links TRBV5-1 with TRBJ1-2, with a possible D match to TRBD1 (5 bases). In germline, CDR1 is SGHRS, CDR2 YFSETQ. Trimming removed 4 bases from V and 8 bases from J, with 12 bases in between. The CDR3 is made up of 12 amino acids. For the CDR3, the DNA is TGCGCCAGCAGCGTCGGGGCTGACGGCTACACCTTC. This encodes CASSVGADGYTF.

The rearrangement uses TRBV25-1 and TRBJ2-2, with D unclear. Between the trimmed V and J ends, which lost 0 bases and 3 bases, there was a span of 11 bases. Germline-derived CDR1 and CDR2 are MGHDK and SYGVNS. The CDR3 covers 16 residues. CDR3 coding DNA: TGTGCCAGCAGTGAATACAAACTATCCGACACCGGGGAGCTGTTTTTT. It encodes CASSEYKLSDTGELFF.

The genes are TRBV5-6 and TRBJ2-3; D not certain. The CDR3 length is 12 residues. V lost 4 bases and J lost 1, with 4 bases in between. Germline loops: CDR1 SGHDT, CDR2 YYEEEE. CDR3 sequence: CASSHGTDTQYF. DNA of the CDR3: TGTGCCAGCAGCCACGGCACAGATACGCAGTATTTT.

DNA for the CDR3: TGCAGCGTTGTTGAGGGTTTGAACACTGAAGCTTTCTTT. Translated: CSVVEGLNTEAFF. This rearrangement joins TRBV29-1 to TRBJ1-1; no definite D call. Per germline, CDR1 SQVTM and CDR2 ANQGSEA. The V end lost 4 bases, the J end lost 0 bases, and 9 bases lay between the germline ends. The CDR3 is made up of 13 amino acids. The variable domain in full, with the rest retrieved from reference TRBV29-1 and TRBJ1-1, is SAVISQKPSRDICQRGTSLTIQCQVDSQVTMMFWYRQQPGQSLTLIATANQGSEATYESGFVIDKFPISRPNLTFSTLTVSNMSPEDSSIYLCSVVEGLNTEAFFGQGTRLTVV.

This clone was seen a single time. The rearrangement links TRBV14 to TRBJ2-1, with 10 positions matching TRBD2. The CDR3 length is 13 residues. In germline, CDR1 is SGHDN, CDR2 FVKESK. Trimming took 4 bases from V and 9 from J; bases not matched to a gene: 3. DNA for the CDR3: TGTGCCAGCAGCCCTCGACTAGCGGGTGAGCAGTTCTTC. It yields the protein CASSPRLAGEQFF.

The chain carries TRBV5-5 and TRBJ1-4; the D gene is possibly TRBD1 (5 bases). The CDR3 runs 13 residues. Looked up from germline, CDR1 is SGHKS and CDR2 is YYEKEE (reference sequence). Trimming removed 4 bases at V and 7 bases at J, with 11 bases between. DNA of the CDR3: TGTGCCAGCAGCAGCCAGGGAAGTGAAAAACTGTTTTTT. Its translation is CASSSQGSEKLFF.

V and J are TRBV6-4 and TRBJ1-3; D gene uncertain. CDR1 and CDR2 from the germline V gene are MRHNA and SNTAGT. Trimming stripped 4 bases from V and 3 bases from J, with 25 bases between. The CDR3 has 19 amino acids. CDR3 sequence: CASSAGGRTRLEVGNTIYF. In nucleotides, the CDR3 is TGTGCCAGCAGTGCCGGAGGGAGGACCCGGCTAGAGGTTGGAAACACCATATATTTT.

The rearrangement uses TRBV19 and TRBJ2-6, with D tentatively TRBD1 (5 bases). The CDR3 length is 16 residues. Trimming left V 7 bases short and J 0 bases short, with 13 bases between. CDR1 and CDR2 from the germline V gene are LNHDA and SQIVND (reference sequence). CDR3 region: CASTGNPNSGANVLTF. DNA for the CDR3: TGTGCCAGTACAGGGAACCCTAACTCTGGGGCCAACGTCCTGACTTTC.

The rearrangement uses TRBV7-2 and TRBJ2-3; unclear D gene. Germline V gene data show CDR1 as SGHTA and CDR2 as FQGNSA. The CDR3 contains 13 residues. V shed 1 base and J shed 4 bases, with 6 bases lying between them. In DNA form, the CDR3 reads TGTGCCAGCAGCTTAGGAGTTGCAGATACGCAGTATTTT. Encoded protein: CASSLGVADTQYF.

This clone has a single count. V is TRBV14 and J is TRBJ2-1, with a possible D match to TRBD2 (6 bases). V was cut by 0 bases and J by 4 bases, with 7 bases left in between. From germline, CDR1 is SGHDN and CDR2 FVKESK. The CDR3 runs 14 residues. The CDR3 here is CASSQDRGYNEQFF. As DNA, the CDR3 is TGTGCCAGCAGCCAAGATCGGGGGTACAATGAGCAGTTCTTC.

The chain is built from TRBV19 and TRBJ1-1; 10 nucleotides align to TRBD1. The CDR3 is 17 residues long. The germline V gene has CDR1 LNHDA and CDR2 SQIVND (reference sequence). The J segment lost 6 bases and the V segment lost 4 bases, leaving 14 bases of the junction unmatched. CDR3 protein: CASSTPLDGTGDPEAFF. CDR3 coding DNA: TGTGCCAGTAGTACACCCCTCGACGGGACAGGGGATCCTGAAGCTTTCTTT. The entire variable domain, with the rest obtained from reference TRBV19 and TRBJ1-1, is as follows: DGGITQSPKYLFRKEGQNVTLSCEQNLNHDAMYWYRQDPGQGLRLIYYSQIVNDFQKGDIAEGYSVSREKKESFPLTVTSAQKNPTAFYLCASSTPLDGTGDPEAFFGQGTRLTVV.

The rearrangement uses TRBV27 and TRBJ2-7; 11 bases agree with TRBD2. The CDR3 sequence is 15 residues long. Germline CDR1 MNHEY, CDR2 SMNVEV (reference sequence). Germline trimming cut 2 bases from V and 7 bases from J; bases unmatched to any gene: 7. CDR3 DNA sequence: TGTGCCAGCAGTTTAGGGACTAGCGGTTTGTTGGAGCAGTACTTC. The encoded protein is CASSLGTSGLLEQYF.

V is TRBV6-1 and J is TRBJ2-7, with 12 bases fitting TRBD1. CDR3 length: 15 residues. J lost 4 bases, V lost 7 bases, and 8 bases had no gene match. The germline gives CDR1 MNHNS, CDR2 SASEGT. In nucleotides, the CDR3 is TGTGCCAGCACCGACGGGACAGGGGGCGCGTACGAGCAGTACTTC. Translating it yields CASTDGTGGAYEQYF.

This clone was detected a few times. The V gene is TRBV9, the J gene TRBJ2-7; 9 bases match TRBD2. Germline V gene sequence: CDR1 SGDLS, CDR2 YYNGEE. The length of the CDR3 is 16 residues. V shed 3 bases and J 3 bases; nucleotides not matched to a gene: 10. The CDR3 loop is CASSAQPTSGNYEQYF. CDR3 nucleotides: TGTGCCAGCAGCGCCCAACCGACTAGCGGAAACTACGAGCAGTACTTC.

The gene calls are TRBV2 and TRBJ2-5, with D uncertain. The ends were cut back, 4 bases at V and 5 bases at J, with 11 bases in the middle. This CDR3 is built from 13 residues. CDR1 and CDR2 from the germline V gene are SNHLY and FYNNEI. This CDR3 is CASSVSVGETQYF. The CDR3 bases are TGTGCCAGCAGTGTGAGTGTTGGGGAGACCCAGTACTTC.

The chain is built from TRBV28 and TRBJ2-7; either TRBD1 or TRBD2 may fit D (6 bases each). Germline loops: CDR1 MDHEN, CDR2 SYDVKM. This CDR3 has 16 amino acids. V was cut by 1 base and J by 4 bases, with 17 bases left in between. The CDR3 is CASSLFSPRGLYEQYF. DNA for the CDR3: TGTGCCAGCAGTTTATTCTCCCCACGGGGGCTTTACGAGCAGTACTTC.

This sequence joins TRBV9 and TRBJ1-3; no reliable D call. The ends were cut back, 1 base at V and 9 bases at J, with 8 bases in the middle. In germline, CDR1 is SGDLS, CDR2 YYNGEE. This CDR3 comprises 12 residues. This CDR3 is CASSVPGITIYF. In DNA form, the CDR3 reads TGTGCCAGCAGCGTACCGGGTATCACCATATATTTT.

This chain uses TRBV19 with TRBJ1-3; perhaps TRBD1 as D (5 bases). The CDR3 spans 14 residues. Germline V lookup: CDR1 LNHDA, CDR2 SQIVND (reference sequence). V lost 6 bases, J lost 0 bases, and 9 bases lay in between. The CDR3 region is CASRTTGSGNTIYF. CDR3 in DNA: TGTGCCAGTAGAACCACAGGCTCTGGAAACACCATATATTTT.

The V gene is TRBV5-1, the J gene TRBJ1-2, with 9 bases fitting TRBD1. Trimming took 0 bases from V and 6 from J; bases not matched to a gene: 0. CDR1 and CDR2 from the germline V gene are SGHRS and YFSETQ. The CDR3 length is 13 residues. The CDR3 sequence: CASSLGQGDGYTF. The CDR3 nucleotides are TGCGCCAGCAGCTTGGGACAGGGGGATGGCTACACCTTC.

The chain carries TRBV4-3 and TRBJ1-2; tentative D call: TRBD1 (6 bases). Trimming cost V 0 bases and J 5 bases, with 13 bases left between them. The CDR3 extends over 15 amino acids. The germline gives CDR1 LGHNA, CDR2 YSLEER. The CDR3 DNA follows: TGCGCCAGCAGCCAAGACGAGGGGGTAGGTTATGGCTACACCTTC. This sequence encodes CASSQDEGVGYGYTF.